This TCR beta chain was identified during a study of PD-L1 blockade in urothelial cancer. On the study more broadly: When patients started atezolizumab in 2014, it was given at 1,200 mg intravenously every 3 weeks.

The time point is: peripheral blood 6 weeks after treatment start. Trimming removed 5 bases from V and 1 base from J; junction bases left unmatched: 17. The CDR3 length is 19 residues. CDR1 SGHVS and CDR2 FQNEAQ come from the germline V gene. Produced via immunoSEQ multiplex PCR; TCRdb's table is partial and in-frame only. In the table there are under 70,000 clones, roughly 90% of which are singletons. The clonotype comes from a man between 60 and 75 years old with urothelial cancer. Sample: PBMCs, taken around atezolizumab (anti-PD-L1) treatment. This chain joins TRBV7-8 and TRBJ1-1, with 9 bases lining up with TRBD1. CDR3: CASSHNPGTGRGRNTEAFF. The CDR3 coding sequence is TGTGCCAGCAGCCACAATCCCGGGACAGGGCGGGGGCGGAACACTGAAGCTTTCTTT.